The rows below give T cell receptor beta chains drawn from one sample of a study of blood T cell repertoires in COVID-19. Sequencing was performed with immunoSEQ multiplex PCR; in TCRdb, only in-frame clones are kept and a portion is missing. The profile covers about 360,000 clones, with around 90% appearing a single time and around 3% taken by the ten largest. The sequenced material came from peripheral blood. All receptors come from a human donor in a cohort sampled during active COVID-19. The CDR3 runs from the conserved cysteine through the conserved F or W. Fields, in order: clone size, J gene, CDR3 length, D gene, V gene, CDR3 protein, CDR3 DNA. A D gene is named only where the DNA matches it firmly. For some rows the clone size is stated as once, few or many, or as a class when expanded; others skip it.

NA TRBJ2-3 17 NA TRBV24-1 CATSGVGSGLNTDTQYF TGTGCCACCAGTGGGGTGGGGAGCGGGCTAAACACAGATACGCAGTATTTT
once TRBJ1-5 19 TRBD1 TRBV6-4 CASRQPGQGYGFSDQPQHF TGTGCCAGCAGACAACCGGGACAGGGGTATGGCTTTTCCGATCAGCCCCAGCATTTT
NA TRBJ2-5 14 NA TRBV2 CASKPTGGQETQYF TGTGCCAGCAAGCCTACCGGGGGACAAGAGACCCAGTACTTC
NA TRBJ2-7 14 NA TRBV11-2 CASSLDPGAYEQYF TGTGCCAGCAGCTTAGATCCGGGGGCCTACGAGCAGTACTTC
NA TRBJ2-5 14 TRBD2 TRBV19 CASSSRTSGETQYF TGTGCCAGTAGTTCGCGGACTAGCGGAGAGACCCAGTACTTC
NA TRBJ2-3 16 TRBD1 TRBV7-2 CASSLAGTGGTDTQYF TGTGCCAGCAGCTTAGCCGGGACAGGGGGCACAGATACGCAGTATTTT
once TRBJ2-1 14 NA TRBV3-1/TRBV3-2 CASSHSGGYNEQFF TGTGCCAGCAGCCACAGCGGAGGGTACAATGAGCAGTTCTTC
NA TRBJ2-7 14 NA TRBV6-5 CASSTTVFSYEQYF TGTGCCAGCAGTACGACAGTATTCTCCTACGAGCAGTACTTC
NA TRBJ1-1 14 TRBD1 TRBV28 CASSSQGQGYEAFF TGTGCCAGCAGTTCCCAGGGACAGGGGTATGAAGCTTTCTTT
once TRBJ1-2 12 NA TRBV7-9 CASSLSSSGYTF TGTGCCAGCAGCTTATCGAGTTCAGGCTACACCTTC
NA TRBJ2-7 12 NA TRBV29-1 CSVGSGAYEQYF TGCAGCGTCGGAAGTGGAGCCTACGAGCAGTACTTC
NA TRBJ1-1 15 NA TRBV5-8 CASSSHLRANTEAFF TGTGCCAGCAGCTCGCACCTGAGGGCGAACACTGAAGCTTTCTTT
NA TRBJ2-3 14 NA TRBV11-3 CASSQGINTDTQYF TGTGCCAGCAGCCAGGGGATTAACACAGATACGCAGTATTTT
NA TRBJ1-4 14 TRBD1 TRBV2 CASSADRRNEKLFF TGTGCCAGCAGTGCGGACAGGCGAAATGAAAAACTGTTTTTT
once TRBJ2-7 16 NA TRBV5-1 CASSLASTGRPYEQYF TGCGCCAGCAGCTTGGCCTCCACCGGGAGACCATACGAGCAGTACTTC
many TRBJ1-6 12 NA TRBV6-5 CASSYREGALHF TGTGCCAGCAGTTACCGAGAGGGGGCCCTCCACTTT
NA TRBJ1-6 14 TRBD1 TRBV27 CASSWDRGESPLHF TGTGCCAGCAGTTGGGACAGGGGAGAGTCACCCCTCCACTTT
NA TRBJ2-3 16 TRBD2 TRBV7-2 CASSLEGGGGRYTQYF TGTGCCAGCAGCTTAGAGGGCGGGGGGGGACGATATACGCAGTATTTT
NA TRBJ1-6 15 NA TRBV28 CASSLYRRESSPLHF TGTGCCAGCAGTTTATATCGGAGGGAGAGTTCACCCCTCCACTTT
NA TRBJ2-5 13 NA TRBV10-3 CAISETPRGTQYF TGTGCCATCAGTGAGACCCCCCGCGGGACCCAGTACTTC
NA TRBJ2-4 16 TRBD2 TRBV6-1 CASSGTRELAKNIQYF TGTGCCAGCAGTGGGACTAGGGAACTAGCCAAAAACATTCAGTACTTC
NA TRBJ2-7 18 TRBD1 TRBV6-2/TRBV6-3 CASSYSPRRTGGSYEQYF TGTGCCAGCAGTTACTCGCCCCGTAGGACAGGGGGTTCCTACGAGCAGTACTTC
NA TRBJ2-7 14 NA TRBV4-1 CASSPRTQNYEQYF TGCGCCAGCAGCCCTAGGACTCAGAACTACGAGCAGTACTTC
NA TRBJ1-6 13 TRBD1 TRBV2 CASRRQGRSPLHF TGTGCCAGCAGGCGACAGGGCCGGTCACCCCTCCACTTT
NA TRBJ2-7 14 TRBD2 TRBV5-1 CASTLVAGGNEQYF TGCGCCAGCACCTTAGTAGCGGGGGGGAACGAGCAGTACTTC
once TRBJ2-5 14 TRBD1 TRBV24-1 CATGVQGALKTQYF TGTGCCACCGGGGTGCAGGGGGCTCTTAAGACCCAGTACTTC
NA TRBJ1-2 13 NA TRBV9 CASSVGGQYGYTF TGTGCCAGCAGCGTAGGAGGGCAGTATGGCTACACCTTC
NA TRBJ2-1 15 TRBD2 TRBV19 CASSASGSSYNEQFF TGTGCCAGTAGTGCTAGCGGGAGCTCCTACAATGAGCAGTTCTTC
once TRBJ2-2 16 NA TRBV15 CATSREYTSRGGELFF TGTGCCACCAGCAGAGAATATACAAGCAGGGGCGGGGAGCTGTTTTTT
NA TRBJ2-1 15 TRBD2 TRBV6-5 CASTLQREGLNEQFF TGTGCCAGCACGCTCCAGCGGGAGGGCCTCAATGAGCAGTTCTTC
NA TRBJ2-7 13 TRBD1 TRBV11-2 CASSLDRDHEQYF TGTGCCAGCAGCTTGGACAGGGACCACGAGCAGTACTTC
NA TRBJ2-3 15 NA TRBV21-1 CASSIRGPLTDTQYF TGTGCCAGCAGCATCAGGGGGCCCCTAACAGATACGCAGTATTTT
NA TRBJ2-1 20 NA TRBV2 CASSEPGDVAGWDIYDEQFF TGTGCCAGCAGTGAACCGGGGGACGTGGCAGGGTGGGATATTTACGATGAGCAGTTCTTC
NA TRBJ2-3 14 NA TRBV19 CASSPGLITDTQYF TGTGCCAGTAGTCCGGGACTTATCACAGATACGCAGTATTTT
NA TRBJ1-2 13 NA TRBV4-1 CASSQASNYGYTF TGCGCCAGCAGCCAAGCATCTAACTATGGCTACACCTTC
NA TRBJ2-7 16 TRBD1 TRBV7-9 CASSRPYGTGNHEQYF TGTGCCAGCAGCCGACCGTACGGGACAGGGAACCACGAGCAGTACTTC
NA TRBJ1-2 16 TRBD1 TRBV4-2 CASSLPGTGIRGGYTF TGTGCCAGCAGCCTCCCCGGGACAGGGATTCGAGGTGGCTACACCTTC
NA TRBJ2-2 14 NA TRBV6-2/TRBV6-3 CASSYGRNTGELFF TGTGCCAGCAGTTACGGTAGGAACACCGGGGAGCTGTTTTTT
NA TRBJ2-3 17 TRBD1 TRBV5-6 CASSLRPGQGAKDTQYF TGTGCCAGCAGCTTACGACCAGGACAGGGGGCGAAAGATACGCAGTATTTT
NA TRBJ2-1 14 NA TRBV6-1 CASSEIRVGGEQFF TGTGCCAGCAGTGAAATTCGGGTGGGAGGCGAGCAGTTCTTC
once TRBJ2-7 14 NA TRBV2 CASSETGPQFEQYF TGTGCCAGCAGTGAAACAGGCCCCCAGTTCGAGCAGTACTTC
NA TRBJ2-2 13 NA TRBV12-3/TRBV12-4 CASSYERTGELFF TGTGCCAGCAGTTACGAGAGGACCGGGGAGCTGTTTTTT
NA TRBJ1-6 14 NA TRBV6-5 CASTLDSRDSPLHF TGTGCCAGCACCTTAGACAGCCGGGATTCACCCCTCCACTTT